Each of the 9 T cell receptor beta chains below was sequenced from the same sample in a study of CD8 T cells in Susac syndrome. Reverse transcription of 0.5 to 1 ug RNA was performed with random hexamers. TCRdb reprocessed the immunoSEQ multiplex PCR reads via MiXCR and lists one record per CDR3 protein. The sample holds some 120,000 distinct CDR3 sequences, roughly 94% seen once. The sequenced material came from CD4+ T cells from PBMCs. The receptors shown here come from a human donor with multiple sclerosis.

The J gene is TRBJ1-1, the V gene TRBV3-1; D unclear. This CDR3 is built from 14 residues. Looked up from germline, CDR1 is LGHDT and CDR2 is YNNKEL (reference sequence). V was pared by 0 bases and J by 3 bases, with 8 bases between. CDR3 in amino acids: CASSQERVDTEAFF. In DNA form, the CDR3 reads TGTGCCAGCAGCCAAGAAAGGGTAGACACTGAAGCTTTCTTT.

The gene calls are TRBV2 and TRBJ1-2; D not resolved. Germline-derived CDR1 and CDR2 are SNHLY and FYNNEI. CDR3 length equals 13 residues. V gave up 2 bases and J gave up 2 bases, with 6 bases separating them. The CDR3 sequence: CASSETENYGYTF. Here the CDR3 DNA reads TGTGCCAGCAGTGAAACAGAGAACTATGGCTACACCTTC.

V usage is TRBV6-2 or TRBV6-3 and J usage is TRBJ2-5; maybe TRBD1 (6 bases). CDR1 and CDR2 (germline): MNHEY, SVGEGT. V was cut by 7 bases and J by 1 base, with 10 bases left in between. The CDR3 spans 13 residues. The CDR3 bases are TGTGCCAGCACCGGGACACGCCAAGAGACCCAGTACTTC. Its translation: CASTGTRQETQYF.

The gene calls are TRBV6-2 or TRBV6-3 and TRBJ2-1, with 8 bases aligning to TRBD2. The CDR3 spans 15 residues. The germline V gene has CDR1 MNHEY and CDR2 SVGEGT. The junction had 5 bases not matched to a gene; V was cut back by 4 bases and J by 3 bases. The CDR3 bases are TGTGCCAGCAGTTCGGGGGGGGCCGGCTACAATGAGCAGTTCTTC. Translating it yields CASSSGGAGYNEQFF.

The CDR3 reads CSARSTGGRGGGEQYF. DNA of the CDR3: TGCAGTGCTAGATCCACAGGGGGTCGGGGGGGTGGCGAGCAGTACTTC. The chain couples TRBV20-1 to TRBJ2-7; tentatively, D is TRBD1 or TRBD2 (8 bases each). Germline CDR1 reads DFQATT; CDR2 reads SNEGSKA (reference sequence). The germline V and J ends were trimmed by 2 bases and 6 bases, with 23 bases remaining between them. The CDR3 is made up of 16 amino acids.

V is TRBV28 and J is TRBJ2-7; D assignment may be TRBD1 or TRBD2 (5 bases each). The CDR3 extends over 16 amino acids. CDR1 and CDR2 from the germline V gene are MDHEN and SYDVKM. Deletions cut 6 bases from V and 0 bases from J, with 18 bases between. The CDR3 protein is CASRPEGDSSSYEQYF. The CDR3 nucleotides read TGTGCCAGCAGACCCGAGGGAGACAGTAGCTCCTACGAGCAGTACTTC.

V and J are TRBV12-3 or TRBV12-4 and TRBJ1-5; D is possibly TRBD1 (5 bases). This CDR3 spans 14 amino acids. Trimming took 9 bases from V and 1 from J, leaving 13 bases between them. Written as DNA, the CDR3 is TGTGCCAGTCAGGGCGCGCGAAGCAATCAGCCCCAGCATTTT. The encoded protein is CASQGARSNQPQHF.

The chain has TRBV4-2 and TRBJ1-1; 10 nucleotides line up with TRBD1. The V and J ends lost 3 bases and 4 bases, in that order; junction bases with no gene match: 8. CDR1 and CDR2 (germline): LGHNA, YNFKEQ. The CDR3 is made up of 16 amino acids. CDR3 sequence (DNA): TGTGCCAGCAGCCACCCGGGACAGGGGTGGAGCACTGAAGCTTTCTTT. This gives the protein CASSHPGQGWSTEAFF.

The rearrangement links TRBV5-1 to TRBJ1-1; no firm D call. The CDR3 runs 14 residues. V lost 2 bases and J 2 bases, leaving 10 bases between the germline ends. Germline CDR1 is SGHRS and CDR2 is YFSETQ. The CDR3 DNA follows: TGCGCCAGCAGCTTAAATACAGCTAACACTGAAGCTTTCTTT. Amino acid sequence: CASSLNTANTEAFF.